The present TCR beta chain was sequenced within a study of blood T cell repertoires in COVID-19. For the study at large: Some COVID-19 samples were acute and others convalescent; all came from the United States, Italy and Spain. PBMCs, B-cell-depleted T cells, or T cells were the source of the cDNA or gDNA that made up the material.

Followed over time, Seattle patients had been enrolled while infection was active. In the authors' methods: It was from reference gene primer amplification that nucleated cell counts were estimated. The method was immunoSEQ multiplex PCR; TCRdb's version includes in-frame clones alone and lacks a portion of them. The D gene and trimming were derived from the DNA, and the V and J assignments and clone size from that table. The sample shows 430,000 or so clones, roughly 90% of them seen only once. In its sample, this clone was seen a few times. Germline CDR1 reads GTSNPN; CDR2 reads SVGIG (reference sequence). V was clipped by 5 bases and J by 5 bases; unmatched bases: 5. This CDR3 contains 12 residues.

Specimen: peripheral blood. The chain employs TRBV30 and TRBJ2-7; TRBD2 matches at 8 bases. This clonotype was obtained from a man younger than 30 with COVID-19, enrolled during active disease. The CDR3 DNA sequence: TGTGCCTGGGCCAGCGGGAGTCACGAGCAGTACTTC. Encoded protein: CAWASGSHEQYF.